Each of the 29 T cell receptor beta chains below was sequenced from the same sample in a study of blood T cell repertoires in COVID-19 (TCRdb year 2020). Library preparation was by the immunoSEQ multiplex PCR assay. Sourced from immuneACCESS, this table was stored by TCRdb with only in-frame sequences that have V and J called. A share of the clones is absent; for the studies checked, an unresolved V gene accounts for under half, and the remainder has no known explanation. Within this sample are 250,000 to 300,000 clones, with nearly 90% of them counted one time only. Around 10% of the sample comes from the top ten. Input material: peripheral blood. Receptors were obtained from a young woman with COVID-19, enrolled during active disease.

There are a few counts of this clone. The chain couples TRBV5-5 to TRBJ1-2; D gene uncertain. CDR3 length: 13 residues. Trimming pared 0 bases from V and 7 bases from J, leaving 10 bases between. Germline CDR1 and CDR2: SGHKS and YYEKEE (reference sequence). The CDR3 here is CASSLAPLSGYTF. CDR3 sequence (DNA): TGTGCCAGCAGCTTGGCTCCCTTGAGTGGCTACACCTTC. Filled out from reference TRBV5-5 and TRBJ1-2, the complete variable domain reads DAGVTQSPTHLIKTRGQQVTLRCSPISGHKSVSWYQQVLGQGPQFIFQYYEKEERGRGNFPDRFSARQFPNYSSELNVNALLLGDSALYLCASSLAPLSGYTFGSGTRLTVV.

Only one count was recorded for this clone. The CDR3 DNA is TGCGCCAGCAGGGGACTAAATTCACCCCTCCACTTT. The encoded protein is CASRGLNSPLHF. V is TRBV23-1 and J is TRBJ1-6; tentative D call: TRBD1 (5 bases). TRBV23-1 falls under the ORF class, with uncertain function. Trimming removed 6 bases from V and 7 bases from J, with 7 bases in between. There are 12 residues in the CDR3.

The J gene is TRBJ1-2, the V gene TRBV3-1 (or the pseudogene TRBV3-2); D unresolved. V was cut by 0 bases and J by 5 bases, with 10 bases left in between. The germline V gene has CDR1 LGHDT and CDR2 YNNKEL (reference sequence). This CDR3 spans 14 amino acids. The DNA for the CDR3 is TGTGCCAGCAGCCAAGAAACAGTAAATTATGGCTACACCTTC. Translation: CASSQETVNYGYTF.

The chain carries TRBV5-5 and TRBJ2-7; D might be TRBD1 (6 bases). There are 12 residues in the CDR3. Germline CDR1 and CDR2: SGHKS and YYEKEE (reference sequence). The V end lost 4 bases, the J end lost 4 bases, and 9 bases lay between the germline ends. DNA of the CDR3: TGTGCCAGCAGCGCCGACAGGTACGAGCAGTACTTC. This encodes CASSADRYEQYF.

The chain combines TRBV4-1 with TRBJ1-1; D gene ambiguous. Trimming stripped 1 base from V and 3 bases from J, with 9 bases between. CDR3 length: 14 amino acids. Germline-derived CDR1 and CDR2 are MGHRA and YSYEKL. CDR3 nucleotides: TGCGCCAGCAGCCAAGTAGTCCGGGACACTGAAGCTTTCTTT. Its protein product is CASSQVVRDTEAFF.

The chain uses TRBV5-4 and TRBJ2-2; possibly TRBD1 for D (6 bases). V was trimmed by 2 bases and J by 1 base, leaving 6 bases between them. Germline CDR1 SGHNT, CDR2 YYREEE (reference sequence). This CDR3 is built from 14 residues. The CDR3 nucleotides are TGTGCCAGCAGCTTAGGGGGGAACACCGGGGAGCTGTTTTTT. This codes for CASSLGGNTGELFF.

This clone appeared a single time. The V gene is TRBV29-1, the J gene TRBJ2-2; no clear D. Trimming took 4 bases from V and 1 from J, leaving 4 bases between them. CDR3 size: 12 residues. The germline CDR1 and CDR2 sequences are SQVTM and ANQGSEA. The CDR3: CSVARNTGELFF. The CDR3 nucleotides are TGCAGCGTTGCCAGGAACACCGGGGAGCTGTTTTTT.

The gene calls are TRBV7-9 and TRBJ1-5, with TRBD1 matching over 7 bases. This CDR3 region has 15 residues. Germline CDR1 is SEHNR and CDR2 is FQNEAQ (reference sequence). Losses at the gene ends were 5 bases for V and 2 bases for J; bases not matched to a gene: 6. CDR3 nucleotides: TGTGCCAGCAGCAGATCAGGGGGTGGCAATCAGCCCCAGCATTTT. Translated, it gives CASSRSGGGNQPQHF.

The V call is TRBV7-9, the J call TRBJ1-3, with D tentatively TRBD1 (5 bases). V was shortened by 4 bases and J by 0 bases, with 13 bases between the two germline ends. The CDR3 loop spans 16 amino acids. CDR1 and CDR2 (germline): SEHNR, FQNEAQ (reference sequence). The CDR3 is CASSSNRPASGNTIYF. As DNA, the CDR3 is TGTGCCAGCAGCTCTAACAGGCCAGCCTCTGGAAACACCATATATTTT.

The sample holds a few counts of this clone. The chain joins TRBV7-9 to TRBJ2-2; D is unresolved. CDR3 length: 13 amino acids. Germline V lookup: CDR1 SEHNR, CDR2 FQNEAQ (reference sequence). V was pared by 7 bases and J by 5 bases, with 11 bases between. Here the CDR3 DNA reads TGTGCCAGCACCATCGTCGAGACCGGGGAGCTGTTTTTT. Translating it yields CASTIVETGELFF.

V gene TRBV30 combines with J gene TRBJ1-1, with no clear D. The CDR3 is 13 residues long. CDR1 and CDR2 (germline): GTSNPN, SVGIG (reference sequence). Trimming cost V 0 bases and J 4 bases, with 9 bases left between them. Written as DNA, the CDR3 is TGTGCCTGGAGTGTTTCTGCGGGCACTGAAGCTTTCTTT. Translated, it gives CAWSVSAGTEAFF.

This chain links TRBV18 with TRBJ1-2; D not certain. The V gene's germline CDR1 is KGHSH and CDR2 LQKENI. The CDR3 runs 12 residues. V lost 5 bases and J 4 bases, leaving 8 bases between the germline ends. The CDR3 DNA reads TGTGCCAGCTCAGTACAGACCTATGGCTACACCTTC. Residues: CASSVQTYGYTF.

Only a few counts were recorded for this clone. The chain recombines TRBV5-1 with TRBJ1-4; the match to TRBD1 covers 7 bases. The germline V gene encodes CDR1 SGHRS and CDR2 YFSETQ. The CDR3 covers 15 residues. V lost 4 bases and J lost 6; bases outside the gene matches: 9. CDR3 coding DNA: TGCGCCAGCAGCGGGGGTAGGGGGCAGGATGAAAAACTGTTTTTT. Its translation: CASSGGRGQDEKLFF.

This clone was picked up one time. The CDR3 loop reads CASSKGQGRTDTQYF. CDR3 DNA: TGTGCCAGTAGTAAGGGACAGGGTAGAACAGATACGCAGTATTTT. V usage is TRBV19 and J usage is TRBJ2-3; 9 bases are shared with TRBD1. The CDR3 has 15 residues. With V trimmed by 4 bases and J by 3 bases, 5 bases remained unmatched. Looked up from germline, CDR1 is LNHDA and CDR2 is SQIVND (reference sequence).

CDR3: CASSLRDSSYNEQFF. CDR3 coding DNA: TGTGCCAGCAGCCTGCGGGACTCGTCCTACAATGAGCAGTTCTTC. The gene calls are TRBV9 and TRBJ2-1, with a possible D match to TRBD2 (6 bases). This CDR3 is 15 amino acids long. The V gene's germline CDR1 is SGDLS and CDR2 YYNGEE. Trimming took 4 bases from V and 1 from J, leaving 12 bases between them.

V gene TRBV5-1 combines with J gene TRBJ1-1, with 9 bases matching TRBD1. The CDR3 has 13 residues. V shed 3 bases, J shed 11 bases, and the junction held 8 bases outside the gene matches. Germline CDR1 and CDR2: SGHRS and YFSETQ. The chain's CDR3 is CASSSRDRDYAFF. The CDR3 DNA reads TGCGCCAGCAGCTCCCGGGACAGGGATTATGCTTTCTTT.

This clone was picked up a small number of times. The chain uses TRBV5-1 and TRBJ2-7; 9 bases match TRBD2. The J segment lost 4 bases and the V segment lost 7 bases, leaving 6 bases of the junction unmatched. There are 13 residues in the CDR3. Germline V gives CDR1 SGHRS, CDR2 YFSETQ. CDR3 sequence: CASSYSGGYEQYF. CDR3 bases: TGCGCCAGCTCATATAGCGGGGGATACGAGCAGTACTTC.

The chain recombines TRBV7-9 with TRBJ1-1; D might be TRBD1 (5 bases). Trimming pared 8 bases from V and 0 bases from J, leaving 10 bases between. Per germline, CDR1 SEHNR and CDR2 FQNEAQ (reference sequence). CDR3 length: 13 amino acids. This CDR3 reads CASQGGMNTEAFF. The CDR3 bases are TGTGCCAGCCAGGGAGGAATGAACACTGAAGCTTTCTTT.

The rearrangement uses TRBV7-9 and TRBJ2-7, with a possible D match to TRBD2 (6 bases). The length of the CDR3 is 16 residues. Trimming cost V 6 bases and J 2 bases, with 20 bases left between them. CDR1 and CDR2 (germline): SEHNR, FQNEAQ (reference sequence). Here the CDR3 DNA reads TGTGCCAGCAGTGCGGCCGGGGGACTGAGAACCTACGAGCAGTACTTC. Its protein is CASSAAGGLRTYEQYF.

The chain is built from TRBV2 and TRBJ2-7, with 11 bases lining up with TRBD2. Germline values: CDR1 SNHLY, CDR2 FYNNEI. The V segment lost 6 bases and the J segment 3 bases; nucleotides outside the gene matches: 4. CDR3 length: 14 residues. The CDR3 bases are TGTGCCAGCAGGTTGACTAGCGGGGACTACGAGCAGTACTTC. Its translation is CASRLTSGDYEQYF.

The genes are TRBV6-5 and TRBJ1-4, with D uncertain. Germline loops: CDR1 MNHEY, CDR2 SVGAGI. Trimming shortened V by 5 bases and J by 7 bases, and 11 bases separated the two germline ends. The CDR3 extends over 13 amino acids. CDR3 sequence (DNA): TGTGCCAGCAGTCCCGGCCCGGGTGAAAAACTGTTTTTT. Amino acid sequence: CASSPGPGEKLFF.

This chain uses TRBV29-1 with TRBJ1-2; 8 nucleotides agree with TRBD1. Germline CDR1 SQVTM, CDR2 ANQGSEA. The trim removed 4 bases at V and 8 bases at J, leaving 15 bases unmatched. The CDR3 consists of 15 residues. CDR3 sequence reads: CSVGQGALGFSGYTF. The CDR3 bases are TGCAGCGTTGGGCAGGGGGCTCTAGGGTTTTCGGGCTACACCTTC.

This rearrangement joins TRBV10-1 to TRBJ2-1; D might be TRBD1 (5 bases). CDR3 length equals 18 residues. Germline CDR1 reads WNHNN; CDR2 reads SYGVQD (reference sequence). With 5 bases removed from V and 8 bases from J, the gap between germline ends came to 28 bases. The DNA of the CDR3 is TGCGCCAGCAGTTCCCCTAGGGGCAGGCAGCCCGGGTGGGATGAGCAGTTCTTC. Encoded protein: CASSSPRGRQPGWDEQFF.

The rearrangement uses TRBV19 and TRBJ2-3; D is ambiguous. V was pared by 9 bases and J by 0 bases, with 7 bases between. Per germline, CDR1 LNHDA and CDR2 SQIVND (reference sequence). The CDR3 sequence is 12 residues long. The CDR3 reads CASLTSTDTQYF. As DNA, the CDR3 is TGTGCCAGCCTCACTAGCACAGATACGCAGTATTTT.

This chain links TRBV4-1 with TRBJ2-7, with D tentatively TRBD1 (6 bases). V dropped 0 bases and J dropped 2 bases, with 14 bases sitting between them. CDR3 length: 16 amino acids. The germline V gene has CDR1 MGHRA and CDR2 YSYEKL. The CDR3 nucleotides are TGCGCCAGCAGCCAAGAATTGGCAGGGGCCACCTACGAGCAGTACTTC. Encoded protein: CASSQELAGATYEQYF.

CDR3 in DNA: TGTGCCAGCATCCCGGGACAGGGAAATTCACCCCTCCACTTT. Translated, it gives CASIPGQGNSPLHF. This chain links TRBV28 with TRBJ1-6; 9 bases are shared with TRBD1. The CDR3 extends over 14 amino acids. V shed 7 bases and J 7 bases; nucleotides not matched to a gene: 5. Per the germline V gene, CDR1 is MDHEN and CDR2 is SYDVKM. Full variable domain (remainder filled in from reference TRBV28 and TRBJ1-6): DVKVTQSSRYLVKRTGEKVFLECVQDMDHENMFWYRQDPGLGLRLIYFSYDVKMKEKGDIPEGYSVSREKKERFSLILESASTNQTSMYLCASIPGQGNSPLHFGNGTRLTVT.

This clone has just one count. Here the CDR3 DNA reads TGTGCCAGCAGCTTCCGGGACAGTCGGGGGCATGGTGAGCAGTTCTTC. Its translation is CASSFRDSRGHGEQFF. The chain recombines TRBV5-8 with TRBJ2-1; D is possibly TRBD1 (7 bases). Germline CDR1 is SGHTS and CDR2 is YDEGEE. This CDR3 region has 16 residues. Trimming took off 2 bases at V and 9 bases at J, with 21 bases between the two ends.

The chain recombines TRBV6-2 or TRBV6-3 with TRBJ2-1, with TRBD2 as a possible D gene (5 bases). CDR1 and CDR2 from the germline V gene are MNHEY and SVGEGT. The CDR3 extends over 16 amino acids. Trimming stripped 2 bases from V and 5 bases from J, with 16 bases between. CDR3 nucleotides: TGTGCCAGCAGTTACCATGAGCGGAGATTGAACAATGAGCAGTTCTTC. Translated: CASSYHERRLNNEQFF.

V gene TRBV29-1 combines with J gene TRBJ1-1, with 8 bases that match TRBD1. The CDR3 has 13 amino acids. V shed 6 bases and J 4 bases; nucleotides not matched to a gene: 7. From germline, CDR1 is SQVTM and CDR2 ANQGSEA. The DNA of the CDR3 is TGCAGCGTAGGACAGGGAGAGAGCACTGAAGCTTTCTTT. It is translated as CSVGQGESTEAFF.